The 11 T cell receptor beta chains listed next were all sequenced from one sample in a study of T cells in Graves' hyperthyroidism and ophthalmopathy. Amplified TCR beta CDR3 regions came from RNA transcripts. First-round RT-PCR targeting the TCR CDR3 was performed with the HTBI primer set. One entry per CDR3 protein, called by TCRdb with MiXCR from the multiplex PCR reads. Among about 580,000 distinct CDR3 sequences listed, around 46% were seen once. The sample taken for sequencing was peripheral blood or thyroid tissue (not recorded which). The receptors originated from a young woman with Graves' hyperthyroidism.

Many counts were recorded for this clonotype. The chain recombines TRBV12-3 or TRBV12-4 with TRBJ2-7, with 9 nucleotides matching TRBD1. The trim removed 6 bases at V and 5 bases at J, leaving 8 bases unmatched. This CDR3 region has 14 residues. CDR3 bases: TGTGCCAGCAGCCCGACAGGGGGGATAGACGAGCAGTACTTC. Translation: CASSPTGGIDEQYF.

This clonotype was seen at least ten times. The genes are TRBV7-2 and TRBJ2-5; 14 nucleotides agree with TRBD2. J gave up 5 bases and V 11 bases, and 10 bases lay outside the gene matches. CDR1 SGHTA and CDR2 FQGNSA come from the germline V gene. This CDR3 comprises 15 residues. The CDR3 loop is CAGSTSGRAWETQYF. The CDR3 bases are TGTGCCGGTTCGACTAGCGGGAGGGCCTGGGAGACCCAGTACTTC.

This clonotype came up many times. The gene calls are TRBV6-6 and TRBJ1-2, with 9 bases that match TRBD1. This CDR3 has 16 amino acids. From germline, CDR1 is MNHNY and CDR2 SVGAGI (reference sequence). With V trimmed by 4 bases and J by 7 bases, 13 bases remained unmatched. The CDR3 region has the DNA TGTGCCAGCAGTTGGGACAGGGATTTCAATTCGGCTGGCTACACCTTC. Translating it yields CASSWDRDFNSAGYTF.

The genes are TRBV19 and TRBJ1-2; D is ambiguous. Between the trimmed V and J ends, which lost 4 bases and 8 bases, there was a span of 8 bases. CDR1 and CDR2 from the germline V gene are LNHDA and SQIVND (reference sequence). This CDR3 is built from 11 residues. CDR3 nucleotides: TGTGCCAGTAGTAGGACTAGCGGCTACACCTTC. The encoded protein is CASSRTSGYTF.

The chain joins TRBV6-5 to TRBJ2-2; 9 bases match TRBD2. CDR1 MNHEY and CDR2 SVGAGI come from the germline V gene. V shed 6 bases and J 4 bases; nucleotides not matched to a gene: 9. This CDR3 spans 16 amino acids. The CDR3 bases are TGTGCCAGCAGGCTGGCGGGAGGGCCATCCACCGGGGAGCTGTTTTTT. Protein product: CASRLAGGPSTGELFF.

This clonotype was seen ten or more times. The J gene is TRBJ2-7, the V gene TRBV20-1; D is perhaps TRBD1 (5 bases). The CDR3 contains 13 residues. Germline values: CDR1 DFQATT, CDR2 SNEGSKA (reference sequence). Between the trimmed V and J ends, which lost 1 base and 4 bases, there was a span of 11 bases. The CDR3 spells CSARAGREYEQYF. The CDR3 DNA is TGCAGTGCTAGAGCCGGCAGGGAATACGAGCAGTACTTC.

Ten or more counts support this clonotype. The chain links TRBV19 to TRBJ1-1; D remains unclear. CDR1 and CDR2 (germline): LNHDA, SQIVND (reference sequence). This CDR3 is built from 14 residues. Trimming removed 8 bases at V and 11 bases at J, with 24 bases between. CDR3 residues: CASRLLASGPRAFF. The CDR3 DNA reads TGTGCCAGTCGACTATTAGCGAGCGGACCTAGGGCTTTCTTT.

This clonotype was picked up a small number of times. The chain has TRBV7-8 and TRBJ2-4; D ambiguous. V lost 2 bases and J lost 1, with 12 bases in between. The germline gives CDR1 SGHVS, CDR2 FQNEAQ. This CDR3 is built from 16 residues. The CDR3 loop reads CASSLRSGWAKNIQYF. The CDR3 nucleotides are TGTGCCAGCAGCTTACGTTCAGGTTGGGCCAAAAACATTCAGTACTTC.

This clonotype has a count of ten or more. The V gene is TRBV2, the J gene TRBJ2-7; 12 bases match TRBD2. In germline, CDR1 is SNHLY, CDR2 FYNNEI. The V segment lost 6 bases and the J segment 0 bases; nucleotides outside the gene matches: 3. The CDR3 has 15 residues. The CDR3 bases are TGTGCCAGCAGGGCTAGCGGGAGGGCCTCCTACGAGCAGTACTTC. It translates to CASRASGRASYEQYF.

There are many counts of this clonotype. The chain combines TRBV20-1 with TRBJ2-7; D is perhaps TRBD1 (6 bases). The CDR3 extends over 13 amino acids. Deletions cut 3 bases from V and 4 bases from J, with 13 bases between. From germline, CDR1 is DFQATT and CDR2 SNEGSKA (reference sequence). CDR3 nucleotides: TGCAGTGCTAGCTCGGGACAAGAATACGAGCAGTACTTC. Its translation is CSASSGQEYEQYF.

The chain recombines TRBV29-1 with TRBJ1-2; TRBD1 matches at 7 bases. CDR3 length: 13 residues. V lost 8 bases and J lost 3; bases outside the gene matches: 9. Per germline, CDR1 SQVTM and CDR2 ANQGSEA. This CDR3 is CSKQTGEDYGYTF. CDR3 DNA: TGCAGCAAACAAACAGGGGAGGACTATGGCTACACCTTC.